The clone carrying this T cell receptor beta chain was picked up one time. Trimming took 2 bases from V and 3 from J; bases not matched to a gene: 1. CDR3 length: 14 residues. Germline CDR1 and CDR2: LNHDA and SQIVND (reference sequence). The sample is drawn from a study of blood T cell repertoires in COVID-19. Study information: There were acute and convalescent COVID-19 samples, and they came from the United States, Italy and Spain. PBMCs, B-cell-depleted T cells, or T cells were the source of the cDNA or gDNA that made up the material.

The protocol was immunoSEQ multiplex PCR, while the TCRdb copy is restricted to in-frame clones and leaves out a portion. Among approximately 360,000 clones listed, 85% to 90% were seen once. Across 20 to 25 US areas, participants ranged in age from about 18 to 90 years. Sequenced material: PBMCs or T cells enriched from blood (not recorded which). The chain is built from TRBV19 and TRBJ1-5; 7 positions match TRBD1. This clonotype was obtained from a woman aged 25 to 39 with acute COVID-19. The chain's CDR3 is CASSITGVNQPQHF. In DNA, the CDR3 is TGTGCCAGTAGTATAACAGGGGTCAATCAGCCCCAGCATTTT.